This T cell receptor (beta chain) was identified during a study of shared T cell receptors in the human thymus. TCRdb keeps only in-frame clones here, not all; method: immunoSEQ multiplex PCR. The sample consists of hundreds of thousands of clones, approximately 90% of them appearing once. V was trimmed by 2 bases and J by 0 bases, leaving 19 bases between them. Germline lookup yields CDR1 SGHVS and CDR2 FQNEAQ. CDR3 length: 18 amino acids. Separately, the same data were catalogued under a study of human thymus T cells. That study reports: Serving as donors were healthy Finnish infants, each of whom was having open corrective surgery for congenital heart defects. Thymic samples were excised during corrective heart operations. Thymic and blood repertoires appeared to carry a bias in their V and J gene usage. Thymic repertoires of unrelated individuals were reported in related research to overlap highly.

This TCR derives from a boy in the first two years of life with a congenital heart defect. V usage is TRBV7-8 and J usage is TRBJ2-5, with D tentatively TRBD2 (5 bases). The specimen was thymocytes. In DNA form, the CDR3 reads TGTGCCAGCAGCTTATCTCTTTCCGCTACTAGTTACCAAGAGACCCAGTACTTC. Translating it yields CASSLSLSATSYQETQYF.